This is a list of T cell receptor beta chains from one sample in a study of naive and memory T cell subsets. MiXCR was run by TCRdb on the UMI-ligation and nested PCR reads, yielding one entry per CDR3 protein. The table has about 85,000 distinct CDR3 sequences, around 13% seen once. The source material was central memory CD4+ T cells from blood. These receptors all stem from a human donor in good health. CDR3s include the opening cysteine and the closing phenylalanine or tryptophan. D genes are given only for firm matches. Clone size is shown for a subset of rows, as once, few, many or a class of expanded clone.

TGTGCCACCCTCCTGGGACTAGCGGGAGTGAGAGTGTTAACCGGGGAGCTGTTTTTT CATLLGLAGVRVLTGELFF TRBV21-1 NA NA TRBJ2-2
TGTGCCATCAGTGAGTCGACTCACGGGACAGGGTACAATGAGCAGTTCTTC CAISESTHGTGYNEQFF TRBV10-3 many TRBD1 TRBJ2-1
TGCAGCGTTGGAGCCGTCTCTGGAAACACCATATATTTT CSVGAVSGNTIYF TRBV29-1 many NA TRBJ1-3
TGCAGCGTTTTAGCGGGAGGCCACGAGCAGTACTTC CSVLAGGHEQYF TRBV29-1 many TRBD2 TRBJ2-7
TGTGCCAGCAGCCGTGGCGGGGAGGCCCTCTCCTACGAGCAGTACTTC CASSRGGEALSYEQYF TRBV12-3/TRBV12-4 NA NA TRBJ2-7
TGTGCCAGCAGTTCCCACAGGGAAAATGAAAAACTGTTTTTT CASSSHRENEKLFF TRBV12-3/TRBV12-4 NA NA TRBJ1-4
TGCAGTGCCCCGCATCGCCGACAGCGAACCTCTTCCAATGAGCAGTTCTTC CSAPHRRQRTSSNEQFF TRBV20-1 NA NA TRBJ2-1
TGCAGTGCTAAACCTCCGCTAGCGCGGAGCACAGATACGCAGTATTTT CSAKPPLARSTDTQYF TRBV20-1 few NA TRBJ2-3
TGTGCCAGCATGGGACTAGCGGGAGCAGGCACAGATACGCAGTATTTT CASMGLAGAGTDTQYF TRBV6-2/TRBV6-3 NA TRBD2 TRBJ2-3
TGTGCCACCAGCAGAGATTCCGGGAGGGCCGGTGAGCAGTTCTTC CATSRDSGRAGEQFF TRBV15 NA TRBD2 TRBJ2-1
TGTGCCAGCAGTTACGACCAGGTTAATGGAGCTTTCTTT CASSYDQVNGAFF TRBV6-2/TRBV6-3 many NA TRBJ1-1
TGCAGCGTTGTGACAGGGTCGTATGGCTACACCTTC CSVVTGSYGYTF TRBV29-1 few TRBD1 TRBJ1-2
TGCGCCAGCAGCCAGGGAACAACAGGGTACCCCCAGCATTTT CASSQGTTGYPQHF TRBV4-1 NA NA TRBJ1-5
TGTGCCAGCAGCTCCCCCCGGACAGATACGCAGTATTTT CASSSPRTDTQYF TRBV6-2/TRBV6-3 NA NA TRBJ2-3
TGTGCCAGCAGCGCTCTCGGGACGTCTAGGACCTTC CASSALGTSRTF TRBV5-4 NA NA TRBJ1-2
TGTGCCAGCTCACCTAGGGGCTCTATGAACGAGCAGTACTTC CASSPRGSMNEQYF TRBV18 once NA TRBJ2-7
TGTGCCAGCAGCTCGACAATATCGGCTCAGGTGGTGACCCTCCACTTT CASSSTISAQVVTLHF TRBV5-6 NA NA TRBJ1-6
TGCAGCGCCGGGACTAGCGGGAGATTGGAGCAGTTCTTC CSAGTSGRLEQFF TRBV29-1 few TRBD2 TRBJ2-1
TGTGCCAGCAGTGAGGCCAGGGGGACGGCCGGGGAGCTGTTTTTT CASSEARGTAGELFF TRBV25-1 many TRBD1 TRBJ2-2
TGTGCCAGCTCACCTCCAGAGGGGAACTATGGCTACACCTTC CASSPPEGNYGYTF TRBV18 NA NA TRBJ1-2
TGCGCCAGCAGCCAGGACCTCCCTGGGGCGGAGACCCAGTACTTC CASSQDLPGAETQYF TRBV4-3 NA NA TRBJ2-5
TGTGCCAGCAAACTTAGGGACACCTCTCGTGGGGCCAACGTCCTGACTTTC CASKLRDTSRGANVLTF TRBV2 NA NA TRBJ2-6
TGTGCCAGCAGCTTAGGACAGGTCGCAAATTCACCCCTCCACTTT CASSLGQVANSPLHF TRBV7-2 few NA TRBJ1-6
TGTGCCAGCAGTTTCAGGGGAAGGGGGCAGCAGTTCTTC CASSFRGRGQQFF TRBV28 NA TRBD1 TRBJ2-1
TGTGCCAGCAGTTCGGCTAGCGGGAGTCTGTACGAGCAGTACTTC CASSSASGSLYEQYF TRBV27 many TRBD2 TRBJ2-7
TGTGCCAGCAGCCGAATAGGGACAGGGGGCACTGAAGCTTTCTTT CASSRIGTGGTEAFF TRBV28 few TRBD1 TRBJ1-1
TGTGCCAGCAGCCAAAGCGGGAGTCAGGCAGATACGCAGTATTTT CASSQSGSQADTQYF TRBV7-7 medium-sized TRBD2 TRBJ2-3
TGTGCCAGCAGTTACTCGACGTATCCGAGCAATGAGCAGTTCTTC CASSYSTYPSNEQFF TRBV6-2/TRBV6-3 many NA TRBJ2-1
TGCGCCAGCGGACAGGGGGAGGCCTATGGCTACACCTTC CASGQGEAYGYTF TRBV5-1 NA TRBD1 TRBJ1-2
TGTGCCACGGGACTAGCAGATAGCACAGATACGCAGTATTTT CATGLADSTDTQYF TRBV10-3 NA TRBD2 TRBJ2-3
TGCAGTGCCGGGGACCCGCGGGGTGCAGATACGCAGTATTTT CSAGDPRGADTQYF TRBV20-1 few NA TRBJ2-3
TGTGCCAGCAAGGGACAGGGTGAATCACCCCTCCACTTT CASKGQGESPLHF TRBV6-2/TRBV6-3 NA TRBD1 TRBJ1-6
TGTGCCAGCAGCTTGGAATGGGCGTCGGAGACCCAGTACTTC CASSLEWASETQYF TRBV5-5 NA NA TRBJ2-5
TGCAGTGCTGAAGGGACTAGCGGGATTGGTGAGCAGTTCTTC CSAEGTSGIGEQFF TRBV20-1 few TRBD2 TRBJ2-1
TGTGCCAGCATCTCAGGGTCCTATGGCTACACCTTC CASISGSYGYTF TRBV6-5 NA NA TRBJ1-2
TGTGCCAGCAGCCAAGATCCCAGGGGTACCAATGAGCAGTTCTTC CASSQDPRGTNEQFF TRBV3-1 few NA TRBJ2-1
TGTGCCAGCAGTGAAATAGCGGGAGTTGCAGATACGCAGTATTTT CASSEIAGVADTQYF TRBV2 few TRBD2 TRBJ2-3
TGTGCCAGCAGCGAGGAACTGGCGGGAGGGAGGTACGAGCAGTACTTC CASSEELAGGRYEQYF TRBV7-9 many TRBD2 TRBJ2-7
TGTGCCAGCACCCATCCAGGACAGGGCGGAAACACCATATATTTT CASTHPGQGGNTIYF TRBV11-2 NA TRBD1 TRBJ1-3
TGCAGTGCGCAGGGGGCCCTGAAAACTACTGAAGCTTTCTTT CSAQGALKTTEAFF TRBV20-1 few TRBD1 TRBJ1-1
TGTGCCAGCAGCCCTGGCAATAGCAATCAGCCCCAGCATTTT CASSPGNSNQPQHF TRBV3-1 few NA TRBJ1-5
TGTGCCAGCAGCCAAGAGAGGGACTACTATACGCAGTATTTT CASSQERDYYTQYF TRBV4-2 NA TRBD2 TRBJ2-3
TGTGCCAGCAGCTTAGAACCAGGACAGGGGGTTAAGCAGTACTTC CASSLEPGQGVKQYF TRBV7-2 NA TRBD1 TRBJ2-7
TGCAGTGCTAGAGATCCCCGACGGCCCGATAGAGGGGAGCAGTTCTTC CSARDPRRPDRGEQFF TRBV20-1 few NA TRBJ2-1
TGTGCCAGCAGCTTACTGAGGGCCAACGTCCTGACTTTC CASSLLRANVLTF TRBV7-2 few NA TRBJ2-6
TGCGCCAGCAGGTCCAGTTCGAACGAGCAGTACTTC CASRSSSNEQYF TRBV10-2 few NA TRBJ2-7
TGTGCCAGCAGCCCCCGGACAGGGCTCCAAGAGACCCAGTACTTC CASSPRTGLQETQYF TRBV7-2 many TRBD1 TRBJ2-5
TGTGCCAGCATCAAAAACTCCAGGGGGCAACGAGAGACCCAGTACTTC CASIKNSRGQRETQYF TRBV6-1 few TRBD1 TRBJ2-5
TGTGCCAGCAGTGAAGCCGCACACCTCTATAGCAATCAGCCCCAGCATTTT CASSEAAHLYSNQPQHF TRBV6-1 NA NA TRBJ1-5
TGCAGTGCCCGGACTAGCGGGTTTACTAGCTCCTACAATGAGCAGTTCTTC CSARTSGFTSSYNEQFF TRBV20-1 few TRBD2 TRBJ2-1
TGTGCCAGCAGCCAAGATCTGAGACTAGCGGGAGGGTCTTGGGAGACCCAGTACTTC CASSQDLRLAGGSWETQYF TRBV14 NA TRBD2 TRBJ2-5
TGTGCCAGCAGGGGACAGGGCTCTAGCACAGATACGCAGTATTTT CASRGQGSSTDTQYF TRBV2 NA TRBD1 TRBJ2-3
TGTGCCAGCAGCTTACGGCATTATATAACTAGCGGGAGTCAGACCGGGGAGCTGTTTTTT CASSLRHYITSGSQTGELFF TRBV7-2 once TRBD2 TRBJ2-2
TGCAGCGTGAAACAGGGGAACGGAAACACCATATATTTT CSVKQGNGNTIYF TRBV29-1 NA TRBD1 TRBJ1-3
TGCGCCAGCAGCTTTTTCGGGGGGAACTCTGGAAACACCATATATTTT CASSFFGGNSGNTIYF TRBV5-1 NA NA TRBJ1-3
TGTGCCAGCACAACGAGCAATCAGCCCCAGCATTTT CASTTSNQPQHF TRBV12-3/TRBV12-4 NA NA TRBJ1-5
TGCGCCAGCACAAGGACTAGCGGCGGCGGGGAGCTGTTTTTT CASTRTSGGGELFF TRBV4-3 few TRBD2 TRBJ2-2
TGCAGTGCCCTGGGACAGGGGAGGTGGAATGAAAAACTGTTTTTT CSALGQGRWNEKLFF TRBV20-1 many TRBD1 TRBJ1-4
TGTGCCAGCAGCCCTGGACAGGGAGCAACTAATGAAAAACTGTTTTTT CASSPGQGATNEKLFF TRBV5-6 NA TRBD1 TRBJ1-4
TGTGCCACCGCCGGGGTTCGGGGAGGTTCTGGGGCCAACGTCCTGACTTTC CATAGVRGGSGANVLTF TRBV11-2 few NA TRBJ2-6